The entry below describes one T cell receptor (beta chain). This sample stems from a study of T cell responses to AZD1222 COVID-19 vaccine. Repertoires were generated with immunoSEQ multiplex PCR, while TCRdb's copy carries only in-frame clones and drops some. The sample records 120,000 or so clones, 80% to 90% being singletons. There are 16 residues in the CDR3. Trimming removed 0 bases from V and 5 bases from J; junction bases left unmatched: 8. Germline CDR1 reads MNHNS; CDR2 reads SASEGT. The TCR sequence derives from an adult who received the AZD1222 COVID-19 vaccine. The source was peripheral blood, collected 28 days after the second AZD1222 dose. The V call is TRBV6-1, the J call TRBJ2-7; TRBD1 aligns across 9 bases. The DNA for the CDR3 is TGTGCCAGCAGTGAAGCGCTCGGGACAGGGTCCCACGAGCAGTACTTC. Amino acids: CASSEALGTGSHEQYF.